This entry features one T cell receptor (beta chain) sequence. Its target is unknown. This table comes from immunoSEQ multiplex PCR, and its TCRdb copy is limited to in-frame clones, with some not included. The sample carries 70,000 to 100,000 clones, approximately 91% recorded once. These data are taken from a study of T cells in localized non-small cell lung cancer. Study results and caveats: Longer overall survival was seen with higher T cell density measured in blood. Paired adjacent lung recovered a median about 60 of the top 100 tumor clones. Sequencing, confined to only one tumor region, leaves heterogeneity possible. Compared with tumor, uninvolved adjacent lung displayed greater T cell clonality, ranking highest overall.

V was cut by 4 bases and J by 2 bases, with 23 bases left in between. This CDR3 is 18 amino acids long. Germline assignment: CDR1 MGHRA and CDR2 YSYEKL. The source material was PBMCs, sampled before any cancer treatment. The origin of this receptor is a woman aged 35-70 years with stage II squamous cell lung carcinoma. The genes are TRBV4-1 and TRBJ1-1; a possible D gene is TRBD1 (6 bases). CDR3 residues: CASSPFLLTSGQNTEAFF. In nucleotides, the CDR3 is TGCGCCAGCAGCCCCTTTTTGCTAACCTCGGGACAAAACACTGAAGCTTTCTTT.